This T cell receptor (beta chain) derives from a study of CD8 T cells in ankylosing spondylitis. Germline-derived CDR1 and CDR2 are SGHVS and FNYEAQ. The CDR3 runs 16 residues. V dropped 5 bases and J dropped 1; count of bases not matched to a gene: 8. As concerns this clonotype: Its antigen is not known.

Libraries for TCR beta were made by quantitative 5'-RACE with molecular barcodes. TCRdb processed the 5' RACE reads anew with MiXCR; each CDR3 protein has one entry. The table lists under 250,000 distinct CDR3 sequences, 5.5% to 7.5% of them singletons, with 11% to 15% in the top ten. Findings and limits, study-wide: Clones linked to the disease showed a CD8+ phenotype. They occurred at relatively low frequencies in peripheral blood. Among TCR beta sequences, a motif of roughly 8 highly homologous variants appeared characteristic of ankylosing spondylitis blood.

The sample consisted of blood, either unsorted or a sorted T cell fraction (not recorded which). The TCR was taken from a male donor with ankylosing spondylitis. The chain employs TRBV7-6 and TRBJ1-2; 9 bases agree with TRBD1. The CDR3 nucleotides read TGTGCCAGCAGCCAGGGACAGGGACCAGTTAACTATGGCTACACCTTC. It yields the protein CASSQGQGPVNYGYTF.